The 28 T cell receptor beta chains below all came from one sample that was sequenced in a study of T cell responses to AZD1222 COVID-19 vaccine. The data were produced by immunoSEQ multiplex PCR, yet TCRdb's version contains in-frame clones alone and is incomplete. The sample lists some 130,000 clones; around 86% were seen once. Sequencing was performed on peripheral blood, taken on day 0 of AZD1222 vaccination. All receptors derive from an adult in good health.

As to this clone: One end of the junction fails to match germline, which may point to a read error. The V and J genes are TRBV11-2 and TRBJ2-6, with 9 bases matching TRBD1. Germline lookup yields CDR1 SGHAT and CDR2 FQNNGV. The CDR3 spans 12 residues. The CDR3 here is CASRTGQGTSGF. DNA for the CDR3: TGTGCCAGCAGAACCGGACAGGGGACTTCTGGATTC.

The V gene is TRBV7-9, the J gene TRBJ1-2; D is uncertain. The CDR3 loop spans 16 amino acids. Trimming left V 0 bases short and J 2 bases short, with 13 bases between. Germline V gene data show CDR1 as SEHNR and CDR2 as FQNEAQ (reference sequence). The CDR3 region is CASSLAVGRANYGYTF. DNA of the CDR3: TGTGCCAGCAGCTTAGCTGTAGGGAGAGCCAACTATGGCTACACCTTC.

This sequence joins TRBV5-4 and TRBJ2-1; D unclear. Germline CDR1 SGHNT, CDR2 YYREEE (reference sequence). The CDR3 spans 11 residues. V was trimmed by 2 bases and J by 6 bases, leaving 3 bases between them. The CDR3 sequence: CASSFGNEQFF. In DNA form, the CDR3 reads TGTGCCAGCAGCTTCGGCAATGAGCAGTTCTTC.

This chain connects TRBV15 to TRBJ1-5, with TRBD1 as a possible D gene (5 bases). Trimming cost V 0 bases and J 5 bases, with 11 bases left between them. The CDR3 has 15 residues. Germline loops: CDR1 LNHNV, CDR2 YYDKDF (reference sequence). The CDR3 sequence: CATSRDIGHHQPQHF. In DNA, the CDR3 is TGTGCCACCAGCAGAGATATAGGACACCATCAGCCCCAGCATTTT.

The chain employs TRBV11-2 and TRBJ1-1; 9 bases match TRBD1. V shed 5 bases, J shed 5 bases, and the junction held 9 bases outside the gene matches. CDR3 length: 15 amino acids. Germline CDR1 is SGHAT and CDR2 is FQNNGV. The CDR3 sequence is CASSHTTGGKTEAFF. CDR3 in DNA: TGTGCCAGCAGCCATACCACAGGGGGCAAAACTGAAGCTTTCTTT.

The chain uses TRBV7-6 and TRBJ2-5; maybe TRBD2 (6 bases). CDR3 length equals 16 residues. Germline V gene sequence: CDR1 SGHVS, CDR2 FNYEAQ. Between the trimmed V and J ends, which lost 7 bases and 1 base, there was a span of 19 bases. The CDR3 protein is CASKPLTVGGQETQYF. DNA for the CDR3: TGTGCCAGCAAGCCCCTCACGGTGGGGGGCCAAGAGACCCAGTACTTC.

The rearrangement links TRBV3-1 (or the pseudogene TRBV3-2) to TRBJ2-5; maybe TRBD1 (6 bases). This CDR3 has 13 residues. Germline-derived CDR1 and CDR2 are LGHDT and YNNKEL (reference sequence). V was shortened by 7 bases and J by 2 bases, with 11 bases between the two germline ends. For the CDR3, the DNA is TGTGCCAGCAACCGACAGGATCAAGAGACCCAGTACTTC. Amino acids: CASNRQDQETQYF.

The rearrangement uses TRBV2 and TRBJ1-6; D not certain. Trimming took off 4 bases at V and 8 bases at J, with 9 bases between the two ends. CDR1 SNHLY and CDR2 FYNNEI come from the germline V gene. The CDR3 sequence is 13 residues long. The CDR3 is CASSARPHSPLHF. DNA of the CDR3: TGTGCCAGCAGTGCCAGGCCTCATTCACCCCTCCACTTT.

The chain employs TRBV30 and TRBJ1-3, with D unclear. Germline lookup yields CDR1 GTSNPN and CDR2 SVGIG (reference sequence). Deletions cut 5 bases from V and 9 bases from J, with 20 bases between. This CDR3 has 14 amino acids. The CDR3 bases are TGTGCCTGGCGAACGGCCCCGATCGTCGGCACCATATATTTT. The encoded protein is CAWRTAPIVGTIYF.

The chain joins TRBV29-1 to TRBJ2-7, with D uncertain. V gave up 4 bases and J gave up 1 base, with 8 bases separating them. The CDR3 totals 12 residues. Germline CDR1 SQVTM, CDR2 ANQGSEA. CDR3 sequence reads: CSVGLSSYEQYF. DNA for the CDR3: TGCAGCGTTGGCTTGTCATCCTACGAGCAGTACTTC.

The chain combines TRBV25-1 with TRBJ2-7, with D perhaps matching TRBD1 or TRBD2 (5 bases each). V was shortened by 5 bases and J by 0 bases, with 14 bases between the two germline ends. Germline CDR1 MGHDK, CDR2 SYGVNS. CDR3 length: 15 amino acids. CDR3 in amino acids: CASSRGVLSSYEQYF. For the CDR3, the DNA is TGTGCCAGCAGTAGAGGGGTCCTTAGCTCCTACGAGCAGTACTTC.

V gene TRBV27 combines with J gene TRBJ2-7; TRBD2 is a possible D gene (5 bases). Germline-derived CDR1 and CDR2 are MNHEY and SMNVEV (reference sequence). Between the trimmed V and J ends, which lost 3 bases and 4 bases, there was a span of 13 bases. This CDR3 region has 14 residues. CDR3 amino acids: CASSFAGLYYEQYF. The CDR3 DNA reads TGTGCCAGCAGTTTCGCCGGACTGTATTACGAGCAGTACTTC.

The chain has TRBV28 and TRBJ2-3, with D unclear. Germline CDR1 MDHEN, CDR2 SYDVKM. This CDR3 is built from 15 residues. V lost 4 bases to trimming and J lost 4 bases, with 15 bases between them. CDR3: CASSSPPPLSDTQYF. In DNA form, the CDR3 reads TGTGCCAGCAGTTCCCCGCCCCCTCTCTCAGATACGCAGTATTTT.

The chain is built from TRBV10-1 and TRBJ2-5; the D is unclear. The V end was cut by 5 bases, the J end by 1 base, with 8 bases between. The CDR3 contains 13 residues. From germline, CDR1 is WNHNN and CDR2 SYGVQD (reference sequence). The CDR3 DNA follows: TGCGCCAGCAGTCCCCAGATCCAAGAGACCCAGTACTTC. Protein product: CASSPQIQETQYF.

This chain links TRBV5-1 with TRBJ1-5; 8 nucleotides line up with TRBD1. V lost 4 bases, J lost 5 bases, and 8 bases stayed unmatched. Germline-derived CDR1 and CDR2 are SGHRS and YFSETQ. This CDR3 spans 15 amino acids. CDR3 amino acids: CASSPGDRIDQPQHF. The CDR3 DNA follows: TGCGCCAGCAGCCCCGGGGACAGGATCGATCAGCCCCAGCATTTT.

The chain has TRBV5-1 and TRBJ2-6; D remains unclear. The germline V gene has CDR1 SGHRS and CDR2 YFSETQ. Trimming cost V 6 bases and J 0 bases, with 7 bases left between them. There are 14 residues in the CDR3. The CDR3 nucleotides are TGCGCCAGCACACAGCTCTCTGGGGCCAACGTCCTGACTTTC. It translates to CASTQLSGANVLTF.

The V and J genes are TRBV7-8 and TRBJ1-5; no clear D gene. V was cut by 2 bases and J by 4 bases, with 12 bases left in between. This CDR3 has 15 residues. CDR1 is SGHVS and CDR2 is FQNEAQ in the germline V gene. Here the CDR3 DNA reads TGTGCCAGCAGCTTAAGCTTAGGGTTTAATCAGCCCCAGCATTTT. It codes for CASSLSLGFNQPQHF.

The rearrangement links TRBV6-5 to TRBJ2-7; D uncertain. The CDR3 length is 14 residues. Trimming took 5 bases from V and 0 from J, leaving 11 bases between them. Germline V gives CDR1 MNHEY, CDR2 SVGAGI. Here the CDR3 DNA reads TGTGCCAGCAGTCCCCGACATTTCTCCTACGAGCAGTACTTC. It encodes CASSPRHFSYEQYF.

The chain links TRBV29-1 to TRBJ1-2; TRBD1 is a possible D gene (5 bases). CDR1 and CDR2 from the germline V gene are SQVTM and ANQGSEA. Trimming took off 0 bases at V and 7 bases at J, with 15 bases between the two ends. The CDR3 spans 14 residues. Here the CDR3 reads CSVEEGRTGGGYTF. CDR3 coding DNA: TGCAGCGTTGAAGAGGGACGGACGGGGGGTGGCTACACCTTC.

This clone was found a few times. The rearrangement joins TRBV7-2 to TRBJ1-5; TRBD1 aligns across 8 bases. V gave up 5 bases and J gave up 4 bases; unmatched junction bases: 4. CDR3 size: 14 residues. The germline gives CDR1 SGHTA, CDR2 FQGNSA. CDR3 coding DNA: TGTGCCAGCAGCCGGACAGGGCGGAATCAGCCCCAGCATTTT. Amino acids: CASSRTGRNQPQHF.

The CDR3 loop is CASSLTSGGAYEQYF. CDR3 bases: TGTGCCAGCAGCCTTACTAGCGGGGGGGCCTACGAGCAGTACTTC. The chain has TRBV7-3 and TRBJ2-7; 13 bases match TRBD2. Trimming removed 5 bases from V and 2 bases from J; junction bases left unmatched: 3. The CDR3 runs to 15 residues. From germline, CDR1 is SGHTA and CDR2 FQGTGA.

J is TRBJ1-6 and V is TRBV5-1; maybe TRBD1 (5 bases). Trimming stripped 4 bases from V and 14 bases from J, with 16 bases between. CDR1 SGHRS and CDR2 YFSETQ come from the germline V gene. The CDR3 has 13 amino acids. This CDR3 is CASSPDTLRTLHF. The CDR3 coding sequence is TGCGCCAGCAGCCCGGACACATTAAGGACCCTCCACTTT. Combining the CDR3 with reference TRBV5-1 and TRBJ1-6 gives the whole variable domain KAGVTQTPRYLIKTRGQQVTLSCSPISGHRSVSWYQQTPGQGLQFLFEYFSETQRNKGNFPGRFSGRQFSNSRSEMNVSTLELGDSALYLCASSPDTLRTLHFGNGTRLTVT.

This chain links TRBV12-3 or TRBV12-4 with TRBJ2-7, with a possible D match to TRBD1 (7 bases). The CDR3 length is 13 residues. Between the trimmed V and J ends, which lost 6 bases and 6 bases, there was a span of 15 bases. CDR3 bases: TGTGCCAGCAGCTATACAGGGGACTCCGAGCAGTACTTC. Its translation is CASSYTGDSEQYF.

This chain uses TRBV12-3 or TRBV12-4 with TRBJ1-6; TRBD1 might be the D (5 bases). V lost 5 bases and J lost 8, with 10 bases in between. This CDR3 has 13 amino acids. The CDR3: CASSSRGDSPLHF. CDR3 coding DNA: TGTGCCAGCAGTAGTAGAGGGGATTCACCCCTCCACTTT.

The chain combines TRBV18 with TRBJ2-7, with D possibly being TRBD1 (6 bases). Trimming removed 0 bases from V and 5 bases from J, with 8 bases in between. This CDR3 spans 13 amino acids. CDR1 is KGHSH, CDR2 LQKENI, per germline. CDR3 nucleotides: TGTGCCAGCTCACCACCGCCAGGGGACGAGCAGTACTTC. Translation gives CASSPPPGDEQYF.

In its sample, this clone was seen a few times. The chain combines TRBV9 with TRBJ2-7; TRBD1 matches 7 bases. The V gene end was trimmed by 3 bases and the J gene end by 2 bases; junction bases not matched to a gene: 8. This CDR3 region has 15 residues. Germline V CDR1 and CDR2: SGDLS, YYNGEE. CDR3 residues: CASSAVRDSPYEQYF. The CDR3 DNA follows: TGTGCCAGCAGCGCGGTCCGGGACAGCCCCTACGAGCAGTACTTC.

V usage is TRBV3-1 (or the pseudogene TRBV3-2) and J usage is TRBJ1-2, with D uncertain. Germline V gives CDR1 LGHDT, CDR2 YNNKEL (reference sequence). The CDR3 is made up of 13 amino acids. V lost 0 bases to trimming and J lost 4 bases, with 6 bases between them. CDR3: CASSQDGVYGYTF. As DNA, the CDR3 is TGTGCCAGCAGCCAAGATGGCGTCTATGGCTACACCTTC.

The CDR3 is CASSEADRPNEKLFF. The CDR3 region has the DNA TGTGCCAGCAGTGAAGCCGACCGACCGAATGAAAAACTGTTTTTT. The V call is TRBV2, the J call TRBJ1-4, with D unclear. Germline V gives CDR1 SNHLY, CDR2 FYNNEI. Deletions cut 0 bases from V and 5 bases from J, with 10 bases between. This CDR3 is built from 15 residues.